The 10 T cell receptor beta chains listed next were all sequenced from one sample in a study of PD-1 blockade in classical Hodgkin lymphoma. Relapse after autologous stem cell transplantation occurred in every patient, and brentuximab vedotin exposure varied. The repertoire was sequenced with immunoSEQ multiplex PCR; TCRdb's copy has only in-frame clones and lacks some. This sample has more than 30,000 clones; less than 85% occur once, and the top ten carry 15% to 20%. Material: peripheral blood mononuclear cells (PBMCs), obtained before the second cycle of nivolumab. The receptors shown here come from a human donor with classical Hodgkin lymphoma.

The chain employs TRBV20-1 and TRBJ2-5; D gene unclear. The CDR3 runs 11 residues. CDR1 DFQATT and CDR2 SNEGSKA come from the germline V gene (reference sequence). V was trimmed by 5 bases and J by 1 base, leaving 5 bases between them. The CDR3 nucleotides read TGCAGTGCTGAATTCCAAGAGACCCAGTACTTC. Its protein product is CSAEFQETQYF.

This sequence joins TRBV19 and TRBJ2-7; TRBD2 agrees at 7 bases. The V gene's germline CDR1 is LNHDA and CDR2 SQIVND (reference sequence). The CDR3 runs to 14 residues. V was clipped by 3 bases and J by 3 bases; unmatched bases: 5. CDR3 sequence: CASSIQGGSYEQYF. The DNA for the CDR3 is TGTGCCAGTAGTATTCAGGGAGGGAGCTACGAGCAGTACTTC. Based on the CDR3 plus reference TRBV19 and TRBJ2-7, the full variable domain is DGGITQSPKYLFRKEGQNVTLSCEQNLNHDAMYWYRQDPGQGLRLIYYSQIVNDFQKGDIAEGYSVSREKKESFPLTVTSAQKNPTAFYLCASSIQGGSYEQYFGPGTRLTVT.

The V gene is TRBV18, the J gene TRBJ1-4, with D maybe TRBD1 (6 bases). The CDR3 extends over 13 amino acids. Germline V gives CDR1 KGHSH, CDR2 LQKENI. Trimming took 6 bases from V and 7 from J, leaving 12 bases between them. CDR3 sequence: CASSPVGAEKLFF. The DNA of the CDR3 is TGTGCCAGCTCCCCCGTGGGGGCTGAAAAACTGTTTTTT.

V usage is TRBV4-3 and J usage is TRBJ2-1; 7 positions agree with TRBD2. CDR3 size: 15 residues. V trimming: 4 bases; J trimming: 0 bases; junction bases outside the gene matches: 3. The germline V gene has CDR1 LGHNA and CDR2 YSLEER. DNA for the CDR3: TGCGCCAGCAGCCGTCTAGCGGCCTCCTACAATGAGCAGTTCTTC. This codes for CASSRLAASYNEQFF.

The rearrangement uses TRBV5-4 and TRBJ2-5; 7 positions agree with TRBD1. The junction had 4 bases not matched to a gene; V was cut back by 4 bases and J by 1 base. CDR1 is SGHNT, CDR2 YYREEE, per germline (reference sequence). This CDR3 spans 14 amino acids. The CDR3 DNA follows: TGTGCCAGCAGCGGACAGGCCACCCAAGAGACCCAGTACTTC. Its translation: CASSGQATQETQYF.

This chain connects TRBV19 to TRBJ2-4; 8 bases match TRBD1. Germline CDR1 and CDR2: LNHDA and SQIVND (reference sequence). Trimming removed 4 bases from V and 9 bases from J; junction bases left unmatched: 11. This CDR3 is 15 amino acids long. CDR3 region: CASSTPRTGKGIQYF. Here the CDR3 DNA reads TGTGCCAGTAGTACGCCCAGGACAGGGAAGGGCATTCAGTACTTC.

The CDR3 region has the DNA TGTGCCAGCAGCTCCCCGGGGGGTAGGAACAATGAGCAGTTCTTC. It translates to CASSSPGGRNNEQFF. This chain uses TRBV7-9 with TRBJ2-1, with 7 bases aligning to TRBD2. Germline V gene lookup returns CDR1 SEHNR and CDR2 FQNEAQ (reference sequence). CDR3 length: 15 amino acids. V was clipped by 4 bases and J by 5 bases; unmatched bases: 8.

This clone was seen a few times. Sequence at one end of the junction differs from germline and may be a read error. This sample also contains other DNA sequences that code for the same CDR3. The rearrangement links TRBV5-4 to TRBJ1-2; D unresolved. The CDR3 is made up of 15 amino acids. Per germline, CDR1 SGHNT and CDR2 YYREEE (reference sequence). The CDR3 coding sequence is TGCGCCAGCAGCCAAGGGTATGGGCACCCCTATGGCTACACCTTC. It is translated as CASSQGYGHPYGYTF.

The chain employs TRBV27 and TRBJ2-7, with TRBD1 identical over 8 bases. The trim removed 6 bases at V and 2 bases at J, leaving 12 bases unmatched. CDR3 length equals 16 residues. CDR1 MNHEY and CDR2 SMNVEV come from the germline V gene (reference sequence). The CDR3 loop is CASRNWVDRGTYEQYF. CDR3 sequence (DNA): TGTGCCAGCAGGAACTGGGTCGACAGGGGTACCTACGAGCAGTACTTC.

The V call is TRBV6-1, the J call TRBJ2-7, with D tentatively TRBD1 (6 bases). The CDR3 sequence is 11 residues long. The V gene's germline CDR1 is MNHNS and CDR2 SASEGT. The germline V and J ends were trimmed by 6 bases and 7 bases, with 10 bases remaining between them. CDR3 sequence (DNA): TGTGCCAGCAGCCGTCAGGGGGAGCAGTACTTC. This encodes CASSRQGEQYF.